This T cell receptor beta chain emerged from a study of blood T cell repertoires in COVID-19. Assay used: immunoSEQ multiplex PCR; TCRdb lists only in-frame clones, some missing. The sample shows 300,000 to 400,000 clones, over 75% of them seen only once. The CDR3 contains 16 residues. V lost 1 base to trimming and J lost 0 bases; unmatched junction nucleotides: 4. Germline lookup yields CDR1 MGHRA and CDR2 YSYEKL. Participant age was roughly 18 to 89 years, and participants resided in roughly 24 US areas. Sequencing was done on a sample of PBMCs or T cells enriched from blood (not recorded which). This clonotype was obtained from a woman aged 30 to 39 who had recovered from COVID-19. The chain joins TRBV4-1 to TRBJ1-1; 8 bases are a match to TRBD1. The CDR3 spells CASSQGTGRLNTEAFF. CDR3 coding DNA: TGCGCCAGCAGCCAAGGGACAGGGCGGTTGAACACTGAAGCTTTCTTT.